The 27 T cell receptor beta chains given below trace back to one sample, sequenced in a study of T cells after yellow fever vaccination. TCRdb processed the 5' RACE reads anew with MiXCR; each CDR3 protein has one entry. The sample records hundreds of thousands of distinct CDR3 sequences, roughly 12% being singletons. The specimen was PBMCs, collected on the day of the yellow fever booster vaccination. These receptors were collected from a man aged 25-45 years who received the YFV17D yellow fever vaccine.

Only a few counts were recorded for this clonotype. The chain combines TRBV5-1 with TRBJ1-5; D is unclear. Trimming cost V 2 bases and J 1 base, with 10 bases left between them. The length of the CDR3 is 15 residues. Germline values: CDR1 SGHRS, CDR2 YFSETQ. CDR3 sequence reads: CASSLGGKSNQPQHF. Here the CDR3 DNA reads TGCGCCAGCAGCTTAGGCGGTAAAAGCAATCAGCCCCAGCATTTT.

This clonotype was detected only a few times. The rearrangement joins TRBV6-2 or TRBV6-3 to TRBJ2-7; D perhaps matches TRBD1 (6 bases). The CDR3 contains 12 residues. CDR1 MNHEY and CDR2 SVGEGT come from the germline V gene. The ends were cut back, 8 bases at V and 3 bases at J, with 11 bases in the middle. The CDR3 is CASRDTYYEQYF. The CDR3 nucleotides are TGTGCCAGCCGGGACACCTACTACGAGCAGTACTTC.

In its sample, this clonotype was seen many times. The chain has TRBV4-3 and TRBJ2-1; TRBD1 matches 8 bases. The germline V gene encodes CDR1 LGHNA and CDR2 YSLEER. V lost 1 base, J lost 1 base, and 15 bases stayed unmatched. This CDR3 has 20 amino acids. CDR3 DNA: TGCGCCAGCAGCCAAGTGCCGGCGACAGGGGCCGTCCGGTCCTACAATGAGCAGTTCTTC. It yields the protein CASSQVPATGAVRSYNEQFF.

This CDR3 reads CASSSQPGTGNTEAFF. CDR3 in DNA: TGTGCCAGCAGCTCTCAGCCCGGGACAGGGAACACTGAAGCTTTCTTT. V usage is TRBV7-9 and J usage is TRBJ1-1; 8 bases are a match to TRBD1. CDR3 length: 16 amino acids. The V and J ends lost 4 bases and 1 base, in that order; junction bases with no gene match: 8. Germline V lookup: CDR1 SEHNR, CDR2 FQNEAQ (reference sequence).

This chain links TRBV29-1 with TRBJ2-1; TRBD2 agrees at 8 bases. There are 13 residues in the CDR3. Trimming took 5 bases from V and 9 from J; bases not matched to a gene: 9. Germline CDR1 SQVTM, CDR2 ANQGSEA. The CDR3 coding sequence is TGCAGCGTTTCGAGCGGGAGTGACGTTGAGCAGTTCTTC. The encoded protein is CSVSSGSDVEQFF.

The chain carries TRBV6-7 and TRBJ1-5; D gene unclear. TRBV6-7 is recorded as an ORF, its role being uncertain. The CDR3 runs 18 residues. The CDR3 DNA sequence: TGTACCATCTGTTTAAGGTCGAGCAGGTCCCATAGCAATCAGCCCCAGCATTTT. It yields the protein CTICLRSSRSHSNQPQHF.

J is TRBJ2-7 and V is TRBV7-9; D might be TRBD1 (9 bases). V was clipped by 1 base and J by 7 bases, with 23 bases between them. Germline V lookup: CDR1 SEHNR, CDR2 FQNEAQ (reference sequence). This CDR3 has 17 amino acids. The CDR3 coding sequence is TGTGCCAGCAGCTTAGGCTGGCGGGAGGTGACAGGGGGAGAGCAGTACTTC. It yields the protein CASSLGWREVTGGEQYF. Combining the CDR3 with reference TRBV7-9 and TRBJ2-7 gives the whole variable domain DTGVSQNPRHKITKRGQNVTFRCDPISEHNRLYWYRQTLGQGPEFLTYFQNEAQLEKSRLLSDRFSAERPKGSFSTLEIQRTEQGDSAMYLCASSLGWREVTGGEQYFGPGTRLTVT.

This chain links TRBV9 with TRBJ2-1; D is possibly TRBD2 (5 bases). The length of the CDR3 is 14 residues. Germline loops: CDR1 SGDLS, CDR2 YYNGEE. V dropped 3 bases and J dropped 4 bases, with 11 bases sitting between them. The CDR3 region is CASSASLAYNEQFF. The CDR3 bases are TGTGCCAGCAGCGCAAGTCTAGCTTACAATGAGCAGTTCTTC.

This clonotype was counted at least ten times. The CDR3 nucleotides read TGCAGCGTTGAAGATCTAGCTAGCGGGAGCGGTGAGCAGTTCTTC. Its translation is CSVEDLASGSGEQFF. The chain is built from TRBV29-1 and TRBJ2-1, with 10 bases fitting TRBD2. This CDR3 region has 15 residues. CDR1 SQVTM and CDR2 ANQGSEA come from the germline V gene. The ends lost 0 bases at V and 9 bases at J; junction bases unmatched: 8.

In its sample, this clonotype was seen a few times. V is TRBV15 and J is TRBJ1-1; D might be TRBD1 (6 bases). Germline V CDR1 and CDR2: LNHNV, YYDKDF (reference sequence). Trimming removed 0 bases from V and 3 bases from J, with 8 bases in between. CDR3 length: 14 residues. The CDR3 DNA follows: TGTGCCACCAGCAGAGATAAGGGGGACACTGAAGCTTTCTTT. The encoded protein is CATSRDKGDTEAFF.

The V gene is TRBV7-9, the J gene TRBJ2-5; D not resolved. The length of the CDR3 is 14 residues. Trimming took 4 bases from V and 1 from J, leaving 10 bases between them. In germline, CDR1 is SEHNR, CDR2 FQNEAQ (reference sequence). Written as DNA, the CDR3 is TGTGCCAGCAGCTGGAAGTGGGCCCAAGAGACCCAGTACTTC. Translating gives CASSWKWAQETQYF.

This clonotype was seen ten or more times. This chain links TRBV7-9 with TRBJ2-3; 7 bases agree with TRBD2. The CDR3 covers 14 residues. The germline V gene encodes CDR1 SEHNR and CDR2 FQNEAQ (reference sequence). The V gene end was trimmed by 2 bases and the J gene end by 4 bases; junction bases not matched to a gene: 3. CDR3 DNA: TGTGCCAGCAGCTTACTCCGGGGGGCAGATACGCAGTATTTT. The encoded protein is CASSLLRGADTQYF.

This clonotype was counted a few times. This chain connects TRBV5-1 to TRBJ2-7; 8 bases are a match to TRBD2. The V segment lost 4 bases and the J segment 6 bases; nucleotides outside the gene matches: 12. The CDR3 spans 15 residues. Germline loops: CDR1 SGHRS, CDR2 YFSETQ. CDR3 loop: CASSPLAGRLGEQYF. For the CDR3, the DNA is TGCGCCAGCAGCCCTTTAGCGGGAAGGCTAGGCGAGCAGTACTTC.

The chain uses TRBV9 and TRBJ2-1; 8 bases line up with TRBD2. The CDR3 totals 17 residues. J gave up 5 bases and V 0 bases, and 10 bases lay outside the gene matches. CDR1 SGDLS and CDR2 YYNGEE come from the germline V gene. The DNA of the CDR3 is TGTGCCAGCAGCGTAGGTGGGAGAGCGGGAGCCAACAATGAGCAGTTCTTC. Its protein product is CASSVGGRAGANNEQFF.

This clonotype was observed a handful of times. The genes are TRBV20-1 and TRBJ2-5; TRBD1 matches at 9 bases. V lost 5 bases, J lost 4 bases, and 5 bases stayed unmatched. The CDR3 consists of 13 residues. Per germline, CDR1 DFQATT and CDR2 SNEGSKA (reference sequence). The CDR3 protein is CSALQGARETQYF. CDR3 nucleotide sequence: TGCAGTGCTCTACAGGGGGCGCGAGAGACCCAGTACTTC.

This clonotype was counted at least ten times. The chain is built from TRBV5-1 and TRBJ2-7; the D call may be TRBD1 or TRBD2 (5 bases each). This CDR3 is 13 amino acids long. The ends were cut back, 8 bases at V and 2 bases at J, with 14 bases in the middle. CDR1 is SGHRS, CDR2 YFSETQ, per germline. For the CDR3, the DNA is TGCGCCAGTGCTGGGACGGCTACCTACGAGCAGTACTTC. Protein: CASAGTATYEQYF.

The chain joins TRBV20-1 to TRBJ2-7; D gene unclear. Trimming shortened V by 6 bases and J by 0 bases, and 15 bases separated the two germline ends. Germline V gene lookup returns CDR1 DFQATT and CDR2 SNEGSKA (reference sequence). CDR3 length: 14 residues. The CDR3 reads CSATQPGPSYEQYF. DNA of the CDR3: TGCAGTGCCACCCAACCGGGCCCCTCCTACGAGCAGTACTTC.

The chain carries TRBV4-2 and TRBJ2-5; 11 bases line up with TRBD1. The germline V gene encodes CDR1 LGHNA and CDR2 YNFKEQ. V shed 6 bases and J 5 bases; nucleotides not matched to a gene: 14. The CDR3 is 17 residues long. The CDR3 loop is CASSKGAGQGAAETQYF. The DNA of the CDR3 is TGTGCCAGCAGTAAAGGGGCCGGACAGGGGGCCGCGGAGACCCAGTACTTC.

This clonotype was seen more than once but under ten times. The rearrangement uses TRBV6-5 and TRBJ1-1, with D tentatively TRBD1 (5 bases). The CDR3 runs 16 residues. Germline V gene sequence: CDR1 MNHEY, CDR2 SVGAGI. With 2 bases removed from V and 3 bases from J, the gap between germline ends came to 16 bases. Here the CDR3 reads CASSYKGSQVHTEAFF. The CDR3 DNA reads TGTGCCAGCAGTTACAAGGGGTCCCAGGTCCACACTGAAGCTTTCTTT.

Turning to this clonotype: The junction and the germline gene differ at one end; a read error may be behind it. J is TRBJ2-1 and V is TRBV24-1; TRBD2 aligns across 14 bases. Germline loops: CDR1 KGHDR, CDR2 SFDVKD. The CDR3 loop spans 17 amino acids. The CDR3: CATSDRLGTSGSNVQFF. CDR3 in DNA: TGTGCCACCAGTGATCGACTGGGGACTAGCGGGAGTAATGTGCAGTTCTTC.

The sample holds a few counts of this clonotype. This chain links TRBV7-8 with TRBJ2-7; 12 bases agree with TRBD2. The junction had 9 bases not matched to a gene; V was cut back by 0 bases and J by 3 bases. Germline V gene lookup returns CDR1 SGHVS and CDR2 FQNEAQ. This CDR3 contains 18 residues. CDR3 in DNA: TGTGCCAGCAGCTTAGCTTCTAGCGGGAGGGCCGGGGACTACGAGCAGTACTTC. It encodes CASSLASSGRAGDYEQYF.

This clonotype has just a few counts. V is TRBV7-9 and J is TRBJ2-3, with D maybe TRBD2 (6 bases). This CDR3 region has 15 residues. V was trimmed by 5 bases and J by 6 bases, leaving 18 bases between them. The germline V gene encodes CDR1 SEHNR and CDR2 FQNEAQ (reference sequence). CDR3 loop: CASSPTAGGRDTQYF. The CDR3 region has the DNA TGTGCCAGCAGCCCCACAGCTGGAGGGCGGGATACGCAGTATTTT.

The chain employs TRBV2 and TRBJ2-7; 13 nucleotides align to TRBD2. V was pared by 3 bases and J by 3 bases, with 11 bases of the junction left unmatched. This CDR3 region has 18 residues. CDR1 is SNHLY, CDR2 FYNNEI, per germline. In DNA form, the CDR3 reads TGTGCCAGCAGTGACTGGACTAGCGGGAGTTTTTCCCACTACGAGCAGTACTTC. It translates to CASSDWTSGSFSHYEQYF.

This clonotype has just a few counts. The DNA for the CDR3 is TGCGCCAGCGGGGACCTCCGGTACGAGCAGTACTTC. Its protein product is CASGDLRYEQYF. The chain couples TRBV5-1 to TRBJ2-7, with D perhaps matching TRBD1 or TRBD2 (5 bases each). The CDR3 length is 12 residues. The V and J ends lost 7 bases and 4 bases respectively, with 12 bases between them. Germline V gives CDR1 SGHRS, CDR2 YFSETQ.

This clonotype was counted many times. The chain has TRBV6-5 and TRBJ1-5; tentatively, D is TRBD1 (6 bases). CDR1 MNHEY and CDR2 SVGAGI come from the germline V gene. V lost 5 bases to trimming and J lost 3 bases, with 11 bases between them. The CDR3 covers 14 residues. CDR3 sequence: CASSNRDNNQPQHF. DNA of the CDR3: TGTGCCAGCAGTAACCGGGACAACAATCAGCCCCAGCATTTT.

V usage is TRBV24-1 and J usage is TRBJ2-3; D ambiguous. The CDR3 spans 15 residues. Per germline, CDR1 KGHDR and CDR2 SFDVKD. V was clipped by 3 bases and J by 1 base, with 10 bases between them. The CDR3, as DNA: TGTGCCACCAGTGATCAGCGAAGCCGCACAGATACGCAGTATTTT. Amino acids: CATSDQRSRTDTQYF.

This clonotype was found a few times. V is TRBV29-1 and J is TRBJ2-5; D gene ambiguous. This CDR3 spans 14 amino acids. V lost 3 bases to trimming and J lost 2 bases, with 13 bases between them. CDR1 and CDR2 from the germline V gene are SQVTM and ANQGSEA. In nucleotides, the CDR3 is TGCAGCGTTGACAAACTTTCCTCTCAAGAGACCCAGTACTTC. Residues: CSVDKLSSQETQYF.